This T cell receptor beta chain was sequenced during a study of human T cells and chemical hapten exposure. Study-wide results and caveats: Once DPC sensitization occurred, TCRs above 1 in 1000 frequency showed no change.

Time point reported: healthy volunteer bleed at 2 weeks. Unfractionated whole blood yielded the extracted total RNA. In this sample, this clonotype turned up a few times. Its target is unknown. Individual cDNA molecules each carried unique molecular identifiers attached by the library. As originally analysed: Samples ranged from about 23,224 to 700,000 TCRs, with a median of around 100,000. Each CDR3 protein is one row after TCRdb ran MiXCR on the RACE reads. TCRdb's processing, not the authors', yielded these V and J calls. This table has about 28,000 distinct CDR3 sequences, about 7.2% appearing once. Sequenced: whole blood. This TCR came from a human donor in good health. Some clones in this sample may be carry-over from other donors' samples.

The CDR3 DNA is TGTGCCAGCAGCTCGCAGCGACACACGCCTAACTATGGCTACACCTTC. Amino acids: CASSSQRHTPNYGYTF. The V and J genes are TRBV5-5 and TRBJ1-2; D unclear. Trimming took off 3 bases at V and 0 bases at J, with 15 bases between the two ends. CDR1 is SGHKS, CDR2 YYEKEE, per germline (reference sequence). The CDR3 sequence is 16 residues long.